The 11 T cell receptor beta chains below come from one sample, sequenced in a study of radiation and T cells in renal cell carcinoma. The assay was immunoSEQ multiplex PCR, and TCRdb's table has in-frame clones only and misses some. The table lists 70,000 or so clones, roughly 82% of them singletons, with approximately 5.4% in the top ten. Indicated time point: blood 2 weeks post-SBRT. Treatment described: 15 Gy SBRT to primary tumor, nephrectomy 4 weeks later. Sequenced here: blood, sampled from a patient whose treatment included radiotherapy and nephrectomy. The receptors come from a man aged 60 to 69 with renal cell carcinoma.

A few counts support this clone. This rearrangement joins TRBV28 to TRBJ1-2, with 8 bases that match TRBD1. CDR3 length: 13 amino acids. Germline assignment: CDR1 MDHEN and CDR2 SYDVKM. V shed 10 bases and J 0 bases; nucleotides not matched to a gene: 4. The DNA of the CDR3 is TGTGCCACCGCGGACAGGGCTAACTATGGCTACACCTTC. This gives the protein CATADRANYGYTF.

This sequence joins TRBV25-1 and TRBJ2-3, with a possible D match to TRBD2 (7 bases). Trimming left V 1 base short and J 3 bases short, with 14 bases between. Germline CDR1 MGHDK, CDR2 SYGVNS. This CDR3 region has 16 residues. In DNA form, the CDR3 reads TGTGCCAGCAGTGAATCCTCTAGCGGACAGACAGATACGCAGTATTTT. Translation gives CASSESSSGQTDTQYF.

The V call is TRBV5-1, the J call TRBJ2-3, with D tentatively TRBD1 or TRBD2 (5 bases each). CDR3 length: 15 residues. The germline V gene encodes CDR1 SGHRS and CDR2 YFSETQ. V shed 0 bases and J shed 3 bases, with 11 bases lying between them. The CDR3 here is CASSLVGEGTDTQYF. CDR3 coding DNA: TGCGCCAGCAGCTTGGTGGGAGAGGGGACAGATACGCAGTATTTT.

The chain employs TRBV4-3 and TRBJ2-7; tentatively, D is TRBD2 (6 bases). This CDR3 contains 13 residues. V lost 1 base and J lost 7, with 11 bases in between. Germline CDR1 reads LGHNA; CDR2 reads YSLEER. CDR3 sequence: CASSQVIGREQYF. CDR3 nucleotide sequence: TGCGCCAGCAGCCAAGTTATCGGGAGAGAGCAGTACTTC.

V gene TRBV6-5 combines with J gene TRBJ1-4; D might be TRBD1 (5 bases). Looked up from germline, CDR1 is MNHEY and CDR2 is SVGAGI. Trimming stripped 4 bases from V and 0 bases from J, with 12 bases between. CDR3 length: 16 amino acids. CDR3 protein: CASSSTRGATNEKLFF. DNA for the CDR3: TGTGCCAGCAGTTCGACTCGGGGGGCAACTAATGAAAAACTGTTTTTT.

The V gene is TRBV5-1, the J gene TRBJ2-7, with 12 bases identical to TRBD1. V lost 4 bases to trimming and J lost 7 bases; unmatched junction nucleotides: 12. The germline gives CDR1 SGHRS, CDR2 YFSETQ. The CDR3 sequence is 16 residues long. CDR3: CASSRLPGQGATEQYF. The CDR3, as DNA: TGCGCCAGCAGCCGACTCCCGGGACAGGGGGCTACGGAGCAGTACTTC.

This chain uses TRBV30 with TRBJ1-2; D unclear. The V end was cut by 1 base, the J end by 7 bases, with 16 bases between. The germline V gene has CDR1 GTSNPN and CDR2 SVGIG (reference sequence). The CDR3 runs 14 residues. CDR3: CAWSDRRARGGYTF. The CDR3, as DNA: TGTGCCTGGAGTGACCGGAGGGCGCGGGGTGGCTACACCTTC.

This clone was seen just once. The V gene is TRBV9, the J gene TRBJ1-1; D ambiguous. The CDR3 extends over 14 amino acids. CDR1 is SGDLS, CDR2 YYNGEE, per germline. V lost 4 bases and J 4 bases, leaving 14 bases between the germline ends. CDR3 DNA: TGTGCCAGCAGCCCGAGAGAGGTCAGCACTGAAGCTTTCTTT. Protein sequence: CASSPREVSTEAFF. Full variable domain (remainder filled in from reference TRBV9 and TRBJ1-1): DSGVTQTPKHLITATGQRVTLRCSPRSGDLSVYWYQQSLDQGLQFLIQYYNGEERAKGNILERFSAQQFPDLHSELNLSSLELGDSALYFCASSPREVSTEAFFGQGTRLTVV.

The CDR3 sequence is CASRPGLAGESAYEQYF. The CDR3, as DNA: TGTGCCAGCAGGCCCGGACTAGCGGGAGAATCAGCCTACGAGCAGTACTTC. The rearrangement uses TRBV28 and TRBJ2-7, with 13 bases lining up with TRBD2. CDR3 length: 17 residues. Germline lookup yields CDR1 MDHEN and CDR2 SYDVKM. V lost 6 bases and J lost 2; bases outside the gene matches: 10.

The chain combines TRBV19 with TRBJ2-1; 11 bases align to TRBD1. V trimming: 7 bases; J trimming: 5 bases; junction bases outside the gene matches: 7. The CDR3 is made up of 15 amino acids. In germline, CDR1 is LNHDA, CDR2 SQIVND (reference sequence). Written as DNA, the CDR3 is TGTGCCAGTAAGGAGGGACAGGGGGACCACAATGAGCAGTTCTTC. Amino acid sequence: CASKEGQGDHNEQFF. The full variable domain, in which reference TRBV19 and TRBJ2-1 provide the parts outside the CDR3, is DGGITQSPKYLFRKEGQNVTLSCEQNLNHDAMYWYRQDPGQGLRLIYYSQIVNDFQKGDIAEGYSVSREKKESFPLTVTSAQKNPTAFYLCASKEGQGDHNEQFFGPGTRLTVL.

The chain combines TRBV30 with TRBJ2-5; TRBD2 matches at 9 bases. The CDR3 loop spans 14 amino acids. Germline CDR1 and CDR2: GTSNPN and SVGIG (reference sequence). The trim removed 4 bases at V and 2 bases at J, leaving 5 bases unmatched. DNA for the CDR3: TGTGCCTGGAAAAATAGCGGGGGACAAGAGACCCAGTACTTC. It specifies CAWKNSGGQETQYF.